These 15 T cell receptor beta chains were all obtained from the same sample, sequenced in a study of blood T cell repertoires in COVID-19. Clones were read by immunoSEQ multiplex PCR, and TCRdb kept only the in-frame ones, dropping some. The sample records over 15,000 clones, approximately 90% being singletons. The source material was peripheral blood. The origin of the receptors is a man older than 75 with acute or convalescent COVID-19.

This rearrangement joins TRBV10-3 to TRBJ1-1, with D hard to call. Germline loops: CDR1 ENHRY, CDR2 SYGVKD. V lost 8 bases, J lost 1 base, and 14 bases lay in between. This CDR3 is 14 amino acids long. Written as DNA, the CDR3 is TGTGCCATCTCTGCAAAAGAGTCGAACACTGAAGCTTTCTTT. Its protein product is CAISAKESNTEAFF.

The rearrangement links TRBV7-3 to TRBJ2-3; D is possibly TRBD2 (6 bases). Germline loops: CDR1 SGHTA, CDR2 FQGTGA. The CDR3 has 14 residues. V lost 0 bases, J lost 5 bases, and 9 bases lay in between. CDR3 sequence: CASSLTSGVDTQYF. The CDR3, as DNA: TGTGCCAGCAGCTTAACTAGCGGCGTAGATACGCAGTATTTT.

This chain links TRBV30 with TRBJ1-6; no clear D gene. This CDR3 region has 16 residues. V was shortened by 0 bases and J by 4 bases, with 13 bases between the two germline ends. Germline V gene sequence: CDR1 GTSNPN, CDR2 SVGIG (reference sequence). CDR3 protein: CAWSVPGTVYNSPLHF. Written as DNA, the CDR3 is TGTGCCTGGAGTGTCCCGGGAACAGTTTATAATTCACCCCTCCACTTT.

V is TRBV6-1 and J is TRBJ1-1; D possibly corresponds to TRBD1 (6 bases). V lost 0 bases to trimming and J lost 5 bases, with 13 bases between them. The germline gives CDR1 MNHNS, CDR2 SASEGT. The CDR3 runs 15 residues. The CDR3 bases are TGTGCCAGCAGTGAAGCCACAGGGAGGGGGACTGAAGCTTTCTTT. Translated, it gives CASSEATGRGTEAFF.

The chain is built from TRBV2 and TRBJ2-5; D is ambiguous. Germline CDR1 and CDR2: SNHLY and FYNNEI. Trimming removed 3 bases at V and 4 bases at J, with 15 bases between. The CDR3 totals 15 residues. The CDR3 DNA sequence: TGTGCCAGCAGTGATGCCCGGGTGTCTATAGAGACCCAGTACTTC. Amino acid sequence: CASSDARVSIETQYF.

The count of this clone is one. The rearrangement links TRBV28 to TRBJ1-5, with D perhaps TRBD1 (6 bases). The CDR3 runs 13 residues. Germline V CDR1 and CDR2: MDHEN, SYDVKM. Trimming removed 4 bases from V and 7 bases from J, with 11 bases in between. DNA of the CDR3: TGTGCCAGCAGTTCTACAGGGATCCAGCCCCAGCATTTT. It encodes CASSSTGIQPQHF.

This clone has just one count. The V call is TRBV18, the J call TRBJ1-6, with D perhaps TRBD1 (6 bases). The CDR3 totals 15 residues. Germline values: CDR1 KGHSH, CDR2 LQKENI. V was clipped by 3 bases and J by 9 bases, with 15 bases between them. Here the CDR3 DNA reads TGTGCCAGCTCACCTAACGAAGCGGGGGCTTCACCCCTCCACTTT. Protein: CASSPNEAGASPLHF.

CDR3 amino acids: CATSDPGGTDTQYF. The DNA of the CDR3 is TGTGCCACCAGTGACCCCGGGGGTACGGATACGCAGTATTTT. The chain uses TRBV24-1 and TRBJ2-3; D may be TRBD2 (6 bases). CDR3 size: 14 residues. Germline assignment: CDR1 KGHDR and CDR2 SFDVKD. The V end lost 4 bases, the J end lost 6 bases, and 13 bases lay between the germline ends.

This chain uses TRBV6-6 with TRBJ1-1; D ambiguous. From germline, CDR1 is MNHNY and CDR2 SVGAGI (reference sequence). CDR3 length: 14 amino acids. Trimming shortened V by 2 bases and J by 5 bases, and 12 bases separated the two germline ends. CDR3 in amino acids: CASSYDGGGTEAFF. The CDR3 nucleotides read TGTGCCAGCAGTTACGACGGAGGTGGGACTGAAGCTTTCTTT.

In this sample, this clone turned up once. The gene calls are TRBV25-1 and TRBJ1-2; D gene uncertain. Looked up from germline, CDR1 is MGHDK and CDR2 is SYGVNS. The length of the CDR3 is 13 residues. Trimming took 0 bases from V and 8 from J, leaving 10 bases between them. The CDR3 DNA follows: TGTGCCAGCAGTGAATACTCGGGGAGAGGCTACACCTTC. This gives the protein CASSEYSGRGYTF.

V gene TRBV5-1 combines with J gene TRBJ1-1, with TRBD1 matching 10 bases. CDR3 length: 17 residues. Germline assignment: CDR1 SGHRS and CDR2 YFSETQ. Losses at the gene ends were 4 bases for V and 0 bases for J; bases not matched to a gene: 9. CDR3 amino acids: CASSGGTGANVNTEAFF. The CDR3 nucleotides read TGCGCCAGCAGCGGCGGGACAGGGGCCAACGTGAACACTGAAGCTTTCTTT. The full variable domain, with the rest looked up from reference TRBV5-1 and TRBJ1-1, is KAGVTQTPRYLIKTRGQQVTLSCSPISGHRSVSWYQQTPGQGLQFLFEYFSETQRNKGNFPGRFSGRQFSNSRSEMNVSTLELGDSALYLCASSGGTGANVNTEAFFGQGTRLTVV.

The V and J genes are TRBV2 and TRBJ1-2; TRBD1 agrees at 7 bases. Per the germline V gene, CDR1 is SNHLY and CDR2 is FYNNEI. The CDR3 runs to 16 residues. Trimming cost V 8 bases and J 5 bases; bases outside gene matches: 17. CDR3 nucleotides: TGTGCCAGCGCGTTACTTTCAGGGGGTGGGGGGTATGGCTACACCTTC. Protein product: CASALLSGGGGYGYTF.

The chain combines TRBV5-1 with TRBJ1-3; 8 nucleotides align to TRBD1. CDR3 length: 16 residues. V was clipped by 4 bases and J by 0 bases; unmatched bases: 6. Germline CDR1 is SGHRS and CDR2 is YFSETQ. The CDR3 DNA reads TGCGCCAGCAGCCTGGGACAGGACCTCTCTGGAAACACCATATATTTT. Its translation: CASSLGQDLSGNTIYF. The full variable domain, with the rest looked up from reference TRBV5-1 and TRBJ1-3, is KAGVTQTPRYLIKTRGQQVTLSCSPISGHRSVSWYQQTPGQGLQFLFEYFSETQRNKGNFPGRFSGRQFSNSRSEMNVSTLELGDSALYLCASSLGQDLSGNTIYFGEGSWLTVV.

The chain recombines TRBV18 with TRBJ1-1; D is undetermined. The germline V and J ends were trimmed by 0 bases and 0 bases, with 11 bases remaining between them. The CDR3 has 16 amino acids. Per the germline V gene, CDR1 is KGHSH and CDR2 is LQKENI. CDR3 region: CASSPPPEGMNTEAFF. CDR3 bases: TGTGCCAGCTCACCACCACCGGAGGGTATGAACACTGAAGCTTTCTTT.

On this clone itself: Compared with germline, one end of the junction differs, possibly owing to a read error. CDR3 residues: CASSLGRNQGTQYF. CDR3 bases: TGCGCCAGCAGCTTGGGGCGGAACCAAGGGACCCAGTACTTC. J is TRBJ2-5 and V is TRBV5-1; D ambiguous. Germline V gives CDR1 SGHRS, CDR2 YFSETQ. CDR3 length: 14 residues.